This T cell receptor beta chain was profiled in a study of OX40 agonist ivuxolimab in advanced cancers. The table came from immunoSEQ multiplex PCR; TCRdb's copy has only in-frame clones and leaves some out. The sample has under 90,000 clones; approximately 89% are singletons. Between the trimmed V and J ends, which lost 3 bases and 3 bases, there was a span of 14 bases. The CDR3 is made up of 15 amino acids. CDR1 MNHNS and CDR2 SASEGT come from the germline V gene. Comments on this clone: What it recognizes is unknown.

Study conclusions and caveats: Fewer expanded clones were found on average in CD4+ than in CD8+ T cells. There was clonal expansion of CD4+ and CD8+ blood T cells by week 6 at 0.1 to 3.0 mg/kg.

J is TRBJ1-1 and V is TRBV6-1; D perhaps matches TRBD1 (6 bases). The TCR comes from an adult with an advanced solid tumor such as melanoma, head and neck, liver or kidney cancer. The sample was CD4+ or CD8+ T cells sorted from blood, taken in a trial of the OX40 agonist ivuxolimab. DNA of the CDR3: TGTGCCAGCAGTGAGCGACAGGCCCTGGACACTGAAGCTTTCTTT. It encodes CASSERQALDTEAFF.